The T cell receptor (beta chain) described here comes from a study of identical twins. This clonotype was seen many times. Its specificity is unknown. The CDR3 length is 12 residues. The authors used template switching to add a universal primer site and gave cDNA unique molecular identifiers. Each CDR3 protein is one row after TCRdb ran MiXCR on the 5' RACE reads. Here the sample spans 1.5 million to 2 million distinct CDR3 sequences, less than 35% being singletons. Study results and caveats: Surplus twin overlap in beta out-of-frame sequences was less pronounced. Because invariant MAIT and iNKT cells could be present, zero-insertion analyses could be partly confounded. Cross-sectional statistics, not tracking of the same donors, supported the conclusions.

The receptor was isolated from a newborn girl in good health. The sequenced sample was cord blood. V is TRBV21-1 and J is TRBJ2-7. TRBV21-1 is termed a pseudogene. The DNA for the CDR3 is TGTGCCAGCAGCAAAGCGGTCTACGAGCAGTACTTC. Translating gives CASSKAVYEQYF.